This paragraph reports one T cell receptor beta chain. The sample is drawn from a study of control samples from healthy donors and cancer patients. Trimming took 3 bases from V and 4 from J; bases not matched to a gene: 7. Germline loops: CDR1 GTSNPN, CDR2 SVGIG (reference sequence). This CDR3 contains 14 residues. Sequencing used immunoSEQ multiplex PCR; TCRdb keeps in-frame clones, though not all of them. The sample yields tens of thousands of clones, roughly 89% seen once. The rearrangement joins TRBV30 to TRBJ2-7; TRBD1 aligns across 9 bases. The sequence derives from a man aged 30 to 45 in good health. The sequencing input was blood. As DNA, the CDR3 is TGTGCCTGGAGCCTGGACAGGGGCAGGTACGAGCAGTACTTC. Its translation: CAWSLDRGRYEQYF.